Listed below are T cell receptor beta chains from one sample, sequenced in a study of human T cells and chemical hapten exposure. TCRdb itself ran the RACE reads through MiXCR, one entry per CDR3 protein. The sample comprises roughly 120,000 distinct CDR3 sequences, 9% to 14% of which are singletons, and around 1.4% rests with the top ten. Sequencing used whole blood, obtained in connection with sensitization to the hapten diphenylcyclopropenone (DPC). These receptors were collected from a woman aged 50 to 65 with alopecia areata. Some clones in this sample may be carry-over from other donors' samples. The CDR3 runs from the conserved cysteine through the conserved F or W. D genes are given only for firm matches. Clone size appears in some rows only: once, few, many, or a class for an expanded clone.

J gene,D gene,V gene,clone size,CDR3 protein,CDR3 DNA
TRBJ1-1,-,TRBV12-3/TRBV12-4,many,CASSWDAEAFF,TGTGCCAGCAGTTGGGACGCTGAAGCTTTCTTT
TRBJ2-7,-,TRBV11-1,many,CASSRTGYEQYF,TGTGCCAGCAGCCGCACAGGGTACGAGCAGTACTTC
TRBJ1-2,-,TRBV27,-,CASSLQPSLYGYTF,TGTGCCAGCAGTTTACAACCGTCCCTCTATGGCTACACCTTC
TRBJ2-3,-,TRBV5-1,few,CASSLGTPTDTQYF,TGCGCCAGCAGCCTCGGGACTCCTACAGATACGCAGTATTTT
TRBJ1-4,TRBD1,TRBV4-2,few,CASSQDITPPRTGYNEKLFF,TGTGCCAGCAGCCAAGATATAACGCCACCAAGGACAGGATATAATGAAAAACTGTTTTTT
TRBJ1-5,-,TRBV28,-,CASSQTPTGYNQPQHF,TGTGCCAGCAGCCAGACTCCGACAGGTTATAATCAGCCCCAGCATTTT
TRBJ1-2,-,TRBV28,few,CASSPSTTGYGYTF,TGTGCCAGCAGTCCCTCGACTACTGGCTATGGCTACACCTTC
TRBJ1-5,-,TRBV7-9,few,CASSLGASNQPQHF,TGTGCCAGCAGCTTAGGAGCAAGCAATCAGCCCCAGCATTTT
TRBJ1-2,-,TRBV28,-,CASSFTTGSGYTF,TGTGCCAGCAGTTTCACTACAGGGTCAGGCTACACCTTC
TRBJ1-1,-,TRBV6-5,few,CASSYLLEGRRNTEAFF,TGTGCCAGCAGTTACTTACTCGAGGGGCGTCGGAACACTGAAGCTTTCTTT
TRBJ2-2,TRBD2,TRBV7-2,few,CASSSLERETTGELFF,TGTGCCAGCAGCTCACTCGAGCGGGAGACCACCGGGGAGCTGTTTTTT
TRBJ2-2,TRBD1,TRBV10-2,-,CASRETGAGTGELFF,TGCGCCAGCAGGGAGACAGGGGCGGGTACCGGGGAGCTGTTTTTT
TRBJ2-3,TRBD2,TRBV6-2/TRBV6-3,many,CASSYEGLRTDTQYF,TGTGCCAGCAGTTACGAGGGACTACGCACAGATACGCAGTATTTT
TRBJ2-1,TRBD2,TRBV7-2,-,CASSLDAPGGRNEQFF,TGTGCCAGCAGCTTAGATGCCCCGGGGGGGCGCAATGAGCAGTTCTTC
TRBJ2-1,-,TRBV20-1,many,CSATRNEQFF,TGCAGTGCTACCCGCAACGAGCAGTTCTTC
TRBJ1-3,-,TRBV27,few,CASSFSTPTGSSGNTIYF,TGTGCCAGCAGTTTCTCCACCCCGACCGGGAGCTCTGGAAACACCATATATTTT
TRBJ2-3,-,TRBV20-1,few,CSARGTSRDTQYF,TGCAGTGCTAGAGGCACTAGCAGGGATACGCAGTATTTT
TRBJ1-6,TRBD1,TRBV18,few,CTSSPVDRVKAPLHF,TGTACCAGCTCACCCGTGGACAGGGTGAAGGCACCCCTCCACTTT
TRBJ2-7,-,TRBV19,-,CASSILEENSYEQYF,TGTGCCAGTAGTATTCTTGAGGAAAACTCCTACGAGCAGTACTTC
TRBJ1-1,-,TRBV5-4,-,CASSPQAGGNTEAFF,TGTGCCAGCAGCCCACAGGCGGGGGGGAACACTGAAGCTTTCTTT
TRBJ2-7,-,TRBV6-2/TRBV6-3,many,CASQGRGDTYEQYF,TGTGCCAGCCAAGGCAGAGGGGACACCTACGAGCAGTACTTC
TRBJ1-2,-,TRBV18,-,CASSPPEPLAGYTF,TGTGCCAGCTCACCACCTGAACCCTTAGCTGGCTACACCTTC
TRBJ1-2,-,TRBV7-2,many,CASSLAGTHGYTF,TGTGCCAGCAGCTTAGCTGGGACCCATGGCTACACCTTC
TRBJ1-5,-,TRBV2,many,CASSELYSNQPQHF,TGTGCCAGCAGTGAGTTGTATAGCAATCAGCCCCAGCATTTT
TRBJ2-3,TRBD2,TRBV6-1,-,CASSGEGRMTDTQYF,TGTGCCAGCAGTGGGGAGGGAAGGATGACAGATACGCAGTATTTT
TRBJ2-1,-,TRBV9,few,CASSAGSRALNEQFF,TGTGCCAGCAGCGCGGGCTCGCGGGCGCTGAATGAGCAGTTCTTC
TRBJ1-1,-,TRBV24-1,-,CATSDPRTPNTEAFF,TGTGCCACCAGTGACCCTAGGACACCGAACACTGAAGCTTTCTTT
TRBJ1-1,TRBD1,TRBV27,-,CASSLSGGQGGTEAFF,TGTGCCAGCAGTTTATCCGGGGGACAGGGAGGAACTGAAGCTTTCTTT